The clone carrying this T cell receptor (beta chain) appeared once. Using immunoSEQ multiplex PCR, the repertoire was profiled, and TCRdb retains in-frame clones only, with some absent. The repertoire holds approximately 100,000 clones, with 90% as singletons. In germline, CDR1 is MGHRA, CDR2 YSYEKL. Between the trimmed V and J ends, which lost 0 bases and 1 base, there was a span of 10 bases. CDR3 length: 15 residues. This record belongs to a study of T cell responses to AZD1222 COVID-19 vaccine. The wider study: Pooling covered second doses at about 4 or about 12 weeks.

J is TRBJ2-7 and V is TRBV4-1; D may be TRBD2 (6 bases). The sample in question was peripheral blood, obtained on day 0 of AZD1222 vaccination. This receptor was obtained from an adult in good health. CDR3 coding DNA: TGCGCCAGCAGCCAAGAAGGCGGGGAATCCTACGAGCAGTACTTC. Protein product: CASSQEGGESYEQYF.